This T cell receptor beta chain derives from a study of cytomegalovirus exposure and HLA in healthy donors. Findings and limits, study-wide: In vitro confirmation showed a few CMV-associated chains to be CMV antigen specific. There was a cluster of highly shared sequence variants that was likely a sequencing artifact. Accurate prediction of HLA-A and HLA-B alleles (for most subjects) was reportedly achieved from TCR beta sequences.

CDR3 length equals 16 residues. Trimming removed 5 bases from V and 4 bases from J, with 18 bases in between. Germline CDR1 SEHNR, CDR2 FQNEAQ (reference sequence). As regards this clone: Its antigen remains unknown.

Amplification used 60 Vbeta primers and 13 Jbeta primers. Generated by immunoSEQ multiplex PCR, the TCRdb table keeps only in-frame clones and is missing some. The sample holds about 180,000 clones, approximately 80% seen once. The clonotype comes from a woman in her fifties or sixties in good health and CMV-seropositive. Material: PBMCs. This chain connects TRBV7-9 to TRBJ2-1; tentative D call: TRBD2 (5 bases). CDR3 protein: CASSHPRNGIYNEQFF. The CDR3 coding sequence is TGTGCCAGCAGCCATCCGAGAAACGGGATTTACAATGAGCAGTTCTTC.